This TCR beta chain was observed in a study of cytomegalovirus exposure and HLA in healthy donors. The primer mix had 60 Vbeta and 13 Jbeta primers. Libraries were prepared by immunoSEQ multiplex PCR; TCRdb keeps only in-frame clonotypes and omits some of them. The sample carries around 200,000 clones, approximately 85% recorded once. Germline V lookup: CDR1 MNHEY, CDR2 SVGAGI. CDR3 length: 12 amino acids. The V end lost 7 bases, the J end lost 5 bases, and 9 bases lay between the germline ends. The sequenced sample was PBMCs. V and J are TRBV6-5 and TRBJ1-5; no firm D call. The sequence came from a woman between 45 and 60 years old in good health and CMV-seronegative. The CDR3 spells CASTRGYQPQHF. The DNA for the CDR3 is TGTGCCAGCACCAGAGGATATCAGCCCCAGCATTTT.